This TCR beta chain was captured in a study of T-cell memory formation after mild COVID-19 (dated by TCRdb to about 2021). Regarding the complete study: TCR sequence clusters from the two donors were largely donor specific. The cohort was made up of two young adult volunteers, one female and one male, who were previously healthy. In a couple of donors, T-cell clones that expanded and contracted after mild COVID-19 were tracked by sequencing TCRalpha and TCRbeta repertoires over time.

In the case of this clonotype: Its recognized antigen is unknown. Per-nucleotide qualities are absent, and no much larger clonotype sits a single base away.

Ficoll-Paque density gradient centrifugation was the method used to isolate PBMCs. V lost 5 bases and J lost 8 bases, and the count of bases not matched to a germline gene is 3. Reading from cysteine to phenylalanine, the CDR3 counts 12 amino acids. Just CDR3 DNA is preserved here, 36 bases in frame from base 1. For CDR1 and CDR2, the germline V gene lists SGHTA and FQGNSA. What the research found in general, with its limitations: Clones that contracted from day 15 to 85 showed balanced CD4/CD8 phenotypes, whereas a second wave of clones that expanded from day 15 to 37 leaned towards CD4+. Only two mild cases were covered in the study, and larger cohorts including severe cases with pre-infection samples were considered necessary. Some responding clones were found in pre-infection memory, which suggests that pre-existing cross-reactive memory T cells took part in the SARS-CoV-2 response. Contracting CD4+ clones were located mainly in the CM and EM memory subsets, whereas CD8+ clones were found to be enriched in EMRA. SARS-CoV-2 specificity was not confirmed for the second-wave clones peaking on day 37.

The instrument given in TCRdb is Illumina NovaSeq 6000. TCRalpha and TCRbeta cDNA libraries were built by 5'RACE with constant-segment primers, adding sample barcodes and unique molecular identifiers. RNA was extracted from every sample with Trizol reagent. The libraries were amplified in two PCR steps, and the second step added a second sample barcode and Illumina TruSeq adapters. Sequencing of libraries was performed on an Illumina NovaSeq with 2 x 150 bp paired-end reads. Concerning the study's data processing: Demultiplexing of reads and collapsing into UMI-guided consensus sequences were performed with migec v1.2.7. Using mixcr v2.1.11, UMI consensuses were aligned to TRA and TRB V and J templates and then assembled into clonotypes. Expanded or contracted clonotypes were those called significant by both edgeR and NoisET, with noise models trained on biological replicates. For edgeR calls, the cutoffs were a false discovery rate-adjusted p below 0.01 and a log2 fold-change threshold of 1. As an exploratory analysis of dynamics, max-normalized trajectories of the 1000 most abundant clonotypes were examined with PCA combined with hierarchical clustering. Each responding clone was given a CD4 or CD8 phenotype based on the CD4+ and CD8+ repertoires, which had been sequenced separately. TCRdb trimmed public reads at Q25 via fastp, called clones via MiXCR and kept in-frame beta chains. When rows share a CDR3 protein, they turn into one entry using the most common DNA and genes. TCRdb, not the authors, supplied the V and J calls. The sample has 45,000 to 55,000 distinct CDR3 sequences on record, around 7% of them singletons. Approximately 1.5% of the sample is held by the ten biggest clonotypes.

The chain uses TRBV7-2 and TRBJ1-5; 7 middle bases align to TRBD1. Sequencing was carried out using PBMCs or a T cell subset sorted from them (not recorded which). This clonotype was obtained from a man aged 18 to 29 who had mild COVID-19 (a few samples of this study predate the infection). The sample titles of this study are shuffled in the database, so cell type and time point are left out; the donor was told from shared clones. The CDR3 corresponds to CASSQGVEPQHF. The bases are TGTGCCAGCAGCCAGGGGGTGGAGCCCCAGCATTTT.